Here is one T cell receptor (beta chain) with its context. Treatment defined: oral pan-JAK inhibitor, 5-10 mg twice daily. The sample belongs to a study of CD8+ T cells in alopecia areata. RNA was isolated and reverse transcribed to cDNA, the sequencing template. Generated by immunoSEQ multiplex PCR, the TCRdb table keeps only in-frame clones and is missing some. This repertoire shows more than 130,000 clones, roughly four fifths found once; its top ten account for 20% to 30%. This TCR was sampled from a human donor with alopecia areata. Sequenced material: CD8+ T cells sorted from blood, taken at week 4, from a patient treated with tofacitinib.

The CDR3 region is CASSPGLAASSYEQYF. The CDR3 DNA sequence: TGCGCCAGCAGCCCCGGACTAGCGGCGTCCTCCTACGAGCAGTACTTC. This rearrangement joins TRBV5-1 to TRBJ2-7; TRBD2 agrees at 10 bases. This CDR3 comprises 16 residues. The ends lost 4 bases at V and 0 bases at J; junction bases unmatched: 7. Germline V gene data show CDR1 as SGHRS and CDR2 as YFSETQ.